The entry below describes one T cell receptor beta chain. These data are taken from a study of blood T cell repertoires in COVID-19. Only in-frame clones appear in the TCRdb table, and some are missing; sequencing was by immunoSEQ multiplex PCR. The sample lists about 350,000 clones; 88% were seen once. Germline lookup yields CDR1 GTSNPN and CDR2 SVGIG (reference sequence). The V and J ends lost 1 base and 5 bases respectively, with 9 bases between them. The CDR3 runs to 13 residues. Sequenced input: PBMCs or T cells enriched from blood (not recorded which). The sequence was collected from a woman under 40 who had been exposed to COVID-19. The chain joins TRBV30 to TRBJ1-5, with D perhaps TRBD1 (5 bases). This chain's CDR3 is CAWSGQPDQPQHF. For the CDR3, the DNA is TGTGCCTGGAGTGGACAGCCTGATCAGCCCCAGCATTTT.